The 13 T cell receptor beta chains in this list originate from one sample, sequenced in a study of blood T cells in healthy people across ages (dated by TCRdb to about 2015). Libraries were prepared through 5' RACE. Sequenced using an Illumina HiSeq 2500. The second PCR ran for roughly 7 to 12 cycles and used a J-beta primer mix along with a sample-barcoded 5' primer. TCRdb redid the processing of the public reads, applying fastp at Q25 and MiXCR, and retained in-frame beta chains. When rows share a CDR3 protein, they turn into one entry using the most common DNA and genes. The sample yields around 800,000 distinct CDR3 sequences; roughly 24% were counted once. The top ten clones comprise about 3% of the sample. The sample also formed part of further work on T cells of mothers and their children.

Sequencing was performed on blood. Every receptor here comes from a boy aged 5 to 17 in good health.

The chain uses TRBV30 and TRBJ2-1, with 8 bases identical to TRBD2. Germline V gene lookup returns CDR1 GTSNPN and CDR2 SVGIG (reference sequence). The CDR3 length is 14 residues. The J segment lost 2 bases and the V segment lost 4 bases, leaving 4 bases of the junction unmatched. The CDR3 loop reads CAWKPGLAYNEQFF. CDR3 DNA sequence: TGTGCCTGGAAACCGGGACTAGCCTACAATGAGCAGTTCTTC. Based on the CDR3 plus reference TRBV30 and TRBJ2-1, the full variable domain is SQTIHQWPATLVQPVGSPLSLECTVEGTSNPNLYWYRQAAGRGLQLLFYSVGIGQISSEVPQNLSASRPQDRQFILSSKKLLLSDSGFYLCAWKPGLAYNEQFFGPGTRLTVL.

This clonotype was found a few times. The chain's CDR3 is CASSQDPVGREQYF. In DNA, the CDR3 is TGTGCCAGCAGCCAAGATCCAGTTGGAAGGGAGCAGTACTTC. The J gene is TRBJ2-7, the V gene TRBV3-1; no clear D. The V end lost 0 bases, the J end lost 7 bases, and 13 bases lay between the germline ends. This CDR3 region has 14 residues. Germline lookup yields CDR1 LGHDT and CDR2 YNNKEL (reference sequence).

This clonotype was observed a handful of times. DNA for the CDR3: TGTGCCAGCAGTTTAGGGGGGGGAAACATTCAGTACTTC. This encodes CASSLGGGNIQYF. This chain links TRBV27 with TRBJ2-4; 7 bases map to TRBD2. Germline values: CDR1 MNHEY, CDR2 SMNVEV (reference sequence). The CDR3 contains 13 residues. V lost 2 bases, J lost 6 bases, and 1 base stayed unmatched.

The chain uses TRBV24-1 and TRBJ2-3; TRBD2 matches at 7 bases. Trimming at V came to 3 bases and at J to 3 bases, leaving 2 bases not matched to a gene. Germline CDR1 is KGHDR and CDR2 is SFDVKD. The CDR3 is 14 amino acids. The CDR3 reads CATSDPGGTDTQYF. As DNA, the CDR3 is TGTGCCACCAGTGATCCGGGAGGAACAGATACGCAGTATTTT.

The V call is TRBV5-1, the J call TRBJ1-6; possible D gene TRBD1, 6 bases. The CDR3 consists of 15 residues. Deletions cut 0 bases from V and 8 bases from J, with 12 bases between. The germline CDR1 and CDR2 sequences are SGHRS and YFSETQ. In nucleotides, the CDR3 is TGCGCCAGCAGCTTGGCGGCAGGGGATGATTCACCCCTCCACTTT. Protein: CASSLAAGDDSPLHF.

This clonotype was seen a few times. One junction end disagrees with the germline gene, perhaps due to a read error. This chain joins TRBV10-3 and TRBJ2-5; maybe TRBD2 (6 bases). Judging by the DNA end, TRBJ2-7 fits better; the J call may be wrong. Germline V gene data show CDR1 as ENHRY and CDR2 as SYGVKD. This CDR3 region has 15 residues. In nucleotides, the CDR3 is TGTGCCGTCAGTGAAAGGGAGGTGAGCTCCTACGAGCAGTACTTC. It yields the protein CAVSEREVSSYEQYF.

The gene calls are TRBV28 and TRBJ1-1; D call uncertain. CDR3 length: 14 residues. CDR1 and CDR2 from the germline V gene are MDHEN and SYDVKM. The V end was cut by 5 bases, the J end by 5 bases, with 15 bases between. For the CDR3, the DNA is TGTGCCAGCAGTACCGACTCCGGTAGGACTGAAGCTTTCTTT. This encodes CASSTDSGRTEAFF.

This clonotype has a handful of counts. This sequence joins TRBV20-1 and TRBJ1-4; no firm D call. Germline values: CDR1 DFQATT, CDR2 SNEGSKA (reference sequence). The V and J ends lost 4 bases and 5 bases respectively, with 14 bases between them. This CDR3 contains 14 residues. Written as DNA, the CDR3 is TGCAGTGCTACAGTTCCGCCTGGGAATGAAAAACTGTTTTTT. Amino acids: CSATVPPGNEKLFF.

This clonotype occurred a few times. This chain joins TRBV10-3 and TRBJ2-2; a possible D gene is TRBD1 (6 bases). Germline V gene sequence: CDR1 ENHRY, CDR2 SYGVKD. This CDR3 is 16 amino acids long. Trimming stripped 4 bases from V and 1 base from J, with 13 bases between. CDR3 nucleotides: TGTGCCATCAGTGGTGCAGGACAGTTGAACACCGGGGAGCTGTTTTTT. Its protein product is CAISGAGQLNTGELFF.

The J gene is TRBJ2-5, the V gene TRBV20-1; 10 nucleotides match TRBD2. The J call could be wrong; TRBJ2-1 is a better fit for the DNA end. Germline lookup yields CDR1 DFQATT and CDR2 SNEGSKA (reference sequence). The CDR3 covers 16 residues. The CDR3 loop reads CSARDLSGGDYNEQFF. CDR3 DNA sequence: TGCAGTGCTAGAGATCTGAGCGGGGGGGATTACAATGAGCAGTTCTTC.

The chain links TRBV20-1 to TRBJ2-5; D is unresolved. This CDR3 region has 11 residues. Trimming removed 2 bases at V and 4 bases at J, with 5 bases between. CDR1 and CDR2 from the germline V gene are DFQATT and SNEGSKA (reference sequence). The CDR3 protein is CSARRRETQYF. The CDR3 DNA reads as TGCAGTGCTAGACGCCGAGAGACCCAGTACTTC.

This chain uses TRBV15 with TRBJ2-5; D is ambiguous. The CDR3 is made up of 14 amino acids. Germline V gene lookup returns CDR1 LNHNV and CDR2 YYDKDF (reference sequence). V was shortened by 1 base and J by 2 bases, with 8 bases between the two germline ends. The CDR3 loop is CATSRGANQETQYF. CDR3 nucleotides: TGTGCCACCAGCAGAGGGGCGAATCAAGAGACCCAGTACTTC.

This clonotype showed up just a few times. The chain recombines TRBV20-1 with TRBJ2-5; TRBD2 might be the D (6 bases). This CDR3 is 13 amino acids long. V shed 3 bases and J shed 5 bases, with 13 bases lying between them. Germline V gene data show CDR1 as DFQATT and CDR2 as SNEGSKA (reference sequence). The CDR3 loop is CSARGTSSETQYF. The CDR3 region has the DNA TGCAGTGCTAGGGGTACTAGCTCCGAGACCCAGTACTTC.